These T cell receptor beta chains were read from a single sample in a study of T-cell reconstitution after alpha-beta-depleted transplantation in children. Using its own MiXCR run on the PCR reads, TCRdb lists one record per CDR3 protein. The sample carries about 640,000 distinct CDR3 sequences, around 17% recorded once. Here the sequenced sample was PBMCs from the stem cell graft donor, taken from the stem cell graft. The receptors were sampled from a human donor who donated a stem cell graft to a child with acute myeloid leukemia. Each CDR3 is given with its conserved first and last residue. D genes are given only for firm matches. The size field is filled for only some rows; it gives once, few, many or a size class.

D gene | J gene | clone size | V gene | CDR3 DNA | CDR3 protein
- | TRBJ1-4 | many | TRBV20-1 | TGCAGTGCTAGAATGGGGGGCACCGAAAAACTGTTTTTT | CSARMGGTEKLFF
TRBD1 | TRBJ1-4 | many | TRBV12-3/TRBV12-4 | TGTGCCAGCAGTTTTCAGGGGGTTGATGAAAAACTGTTTTTT | CASSFQGVDEKLFF
- | TRBJ2-1 | many | TRBV29-1 | TGCAGCGTTGAGTTAGGGGGCAATGAGCAGTTCTTC | CSVELGGNEQFF
TRBD1 | TRBJ2-1 | few | TRBV12-3/TRBV12-4 | TGTGCCACTCTACCGGGACAGGGTGACAATGAGCAGTTCTTC | CATLPGQGDNEQFF
- | TRBJ2-6 | - | TRBV12-3/TRBV12-4 | TGTGCCAGGAGTTTAAGCGTTGGGGCCAACGTCCTGACTTTC | CARSLSVGANVLTF
- | TRBJ2-3 | - | TRBV12-3/TRBV12-4 | TGTGCCAGCAGTTTCCTAGTCGAGGATACGCAGTATTTT | CASSFLVEDTQYF
- | TRBJ1-1 | few | TRBV6-1 | TGTGCCAGCAGTGAAAGTGTCAGCCTCTTAGGGACTGAAGCTTTCTTT | CASSESVSLLGTEAFF
- | TRBJ1-5 | many | TRBV12-3/TRBV12-4 | TGTGCCAGCAGTTCCGGGATTAATCAGCCCCAGCATTTT | CASSSGINQPQHF
TRBD2 | TRBJ2-7 | many | TRBV7-2 | TGTGCCAGCAGCTTAGCACCCGGGGGGGCCGAGCAGTACTTC | CASSLAPGGAEQYF
TRBD2 | TRBJ2-1 | many | TRBV20-1 | TGCAGTTCGGGACTACTCTACAATGAGCAGTTCTTC | CSSGLLYNEQFF
TRBD1 | TRBJ2-2 | - | TRBV4-2 | TGTGCCAGCAGCCAAGTAACGGGACAGGGGTCCGGGGAGCTGTTTTTT | CASSQVTGQGSGELFF
- | TRBJ2-2 | - | TRBV6-2/TRBV6-3 | TGTGCCAGCATCAAGTCAGGACAGTTGAACACCGGGGAGCTGTTTTTT | CASIKSGQLNTGELFF
- | TRBJ2-1 | few | TRBV29-1 | TGCAGCGCCGAACGCGGCACCAGCTACAATGAGCAGTTCTTC | CSAERGTSYNEQFF
TRBD1 | TRBJ2-1 | - | TRBV20-1 | TGCAGTCCGTCTCCTCTAGGGACAGGCAATGAGCAGTTCTTC | CSPSPLGTGNEQFF
TRBD2 | TRBJ2-3 | many | TRBV7-2 | TGTGCCAGCAGCTTAACAGCGGGGTCAGATACGCAGTATTTT | CASSLTAGSDTQYF
- | TRBJ1-4 | - | TRBV4-1 | TGCGCCAGCAGCCAAGGACCGGGGCATCACCTGTTTTTT | CASSQGPGHHLFF
TRBD2 | TRBJ2-5 | - | TRBV27 | TGTGCCAGCAGTTTATACGGGGGGAGGCAAGAGACCCAGTACTTC | CASSLYGGRQETQYF
- | TRBJ2-2 | - | TRBV2 | TGTGCCAGCAGCGTTTCACGGGGTAACACCGGGGAGCTGTTTTTT | CASSVSRGNTGELFF
TRBD1 | TRBJ2-3 | - | TRBV5-4 | TGTGCCAGCAGCTGGGGACAGGTCAACACAGATACGCAGTATTTT | CASSWGQVNTDTQYF
- | TRBJ2-5 | many | TRBV15 | TGTGCCACCAGTATGGGCAGGCAGAAAGAGACCCAGTACTTC | CATSMGRQKETQYF
- | TRBJ1-1 | - | TRBV6-1 | TGTGCCAGCAGTCCTGACCGACAGCCAACCTTT | CASSPDRQPTF
TRBD1 | TRBJ2-5 | many | TRBV29-1 | TGCAGCGACCGGGACAGATACCAGACCCAGTACTTC | CSDRDRYQTQYF
- | TRBJ1-6 | - | TRBV20-1 | TGCAGTGCTGAGGGGGTTGGGGGATCACCCCTCCACTTT | CSAEGVGGSPLHF
TRBD1 | TRBJ2-3 | many | TRBV12-3/TRBV12-4 | TGTGCCAGTCGACAGGGCGGCACAGATACGCAGTATTTT | CASRQGGTDTQYF
- | TRBJ1-5 | - | TRBV29-1 | TGCAGCGTTGAAGAACACGATAATCAGCCCCAGCATTTT | CSVEEHDNQPQHF
TRBD1 | TRBJ2-7 | many | TRBV20-1 | TGCAGTGCTAGCCGGGACAGGGACTACGAGCAGTACTTC | CSASRDRDYEQYF